These 27 T cell receptor beta chains were sequenced from one sample in a study of shared clonotypes between healthy human individuals. This table comes from immunoSEQ multiplex PCR, and its TCRdb copy is limited to in-frame clones, with some not included. Of over 2 million clones listed, approximately 90% are singletons. Sequencing was performed on naive CD4+ T cells from PBMCs. Subset reported: CD45RA+ positively selected. These receptors all stem from a man aged 18 to 30 in good health. Some clones in this sample may be carry-over from other donors' samples.

The chain uses TRBV27 and TRBJ2-3; D tentatively fits TRBD1 or TRBD2 (5 bases each). The CDR3 has 14 amino acids. Trimming shortened V by 1 base and J by 8 bases, and 13 bases separated the two germline ends. Germline V gene data show CDR1 as MNHEY and CDR2 as SMNVEV (reference sequence). This CDR3 is CASSLYDRDGTQYF. CDR3 nucleotides: TGTGCCAGCAGTTTATATGACCGGGACGGTACGCAGTATTTT.

This chain connects TRBV28 to TRBJ2-5, with TRBD2 as a possible D gene (5 bases). Trimming took off 2 bases at V and 4 bases at J, with 11 bases between the two ends. CDR3 size: 14 residues. The V gene's germline CDR1 is MDHEN and CDR2 SYDVKM. This chain's CDR3 is CASSLGGLPETQYF. The CDR3 DNA is TGTGCCAGCAGTTTAGGAGGACTCCCAGAGACCCAGTACTTC.

The J gene is TRBJ2-1, the V gene TRBV6-5; 10 bases fit TRBD1. With V trimmed by 6 bases and J by 6 bases, 8 bases remained unmatched. Germline-derived CDR1 and CDR2 are MNHEY and SVGAGI. The CDR3 has 15 amino acids. For the CDR3, the DNA is TGTGCCAGCAGACCGACAGGGGGCACGGGCAATGAGCAGTTCTTC. Protein product: CASRPTGGTGNEQFF.

The rearrangement joins TRBV15 to TRBJ2-1, with TRBD2 identical over 8 bases. The junction had 10 bases not matched to a gene; V was cut back by 1 base and J by 8 bases. CDR1 LNHNV and CDR2 YYDKDF come from the germline V gene (reference sequence). CDR3 length: 16 amino acids. The CDR3 sequence: CATSRAGTLAGDEQFF. The CDR3 coding sequence is TGTGCCACCAGCAGAGCAGGGACCCTAGCGGGCGATGAGCAGTTCTTC.

This chain links TRBV5-4 with TRBJ2-1; 8 nucleotides match TRBD1. Germline CDR1 reads SGHNT; CDR2 reads YYREEE (reference sequence). The CDR3 has 15 amino acids. Trimming at V came to 3 bases and at J to 0 bases, leaving 2 bases not matched to a gene. In DNA form, the CDR3 reads TGTGCCAGCAGCTCGCAGGGGGCCTCCTACAATGAGCAGTTCTTC. It specifies CASSSQGASYNEQFF.

The chain couples TRBV5-6 to TRBJ2-5; D is uncertain. There are 12 residues in the CDR3. Trimming stripped 3 bases from V and 0 bases from J, with 3 bases between. Germline V lookup: CDR1 SGHDT, CDR2 YYEEEE. In DNA form, the CDR3 reads TGTGCCAGCAGCTGGTACCAAGAGACCCAGTACTTC. This encodes CASSWYQETQYF.

The CDR3, as DNA: TGTGCCAGCAGCGCCGGGATTACGGAGACCCAGTACTTC. Translating gives CASSAGITETQYF. The chain couples TRBV9 to TRBJ2-5, with D perhaps TRBD2 (5 bases). The V end was cut by 3 bases, the J end by 5 bases, with 11 bases between. Germline loops: CDR1 SGDLS, CDR2 YYNGEE. The CDR3 has 13 residues.

The CDR3 reads CASSLGRVLNTEAFF. DNA of the CDR3: TGTGCCAGCAGCTTAGGTAGGGTGCTGAACACTGAAGCTTTCTTT. The chain is built from TRBV11-2 and TRBJ1-1, with D hard to call. CDR1 is SGHAT, CDR2 FQNNGV, per germline. The CDR3 has 15 residues. V was clipped by 1 base and J by 0 bases, with 9 bases between them.

The chain combines TRBV9 with TRBJ2-3; possibly TRBD1 for D (5 bases). The CDR3 runs 14 residues. Germline V CDR1 and CDR2: SGDLS, YYNGEE. The V end was cut by 4 bases, the J end by 2 bases, with 11 bases between. The CDR3 spells CASSPTGHTDTQYF. The CDR3 coding sequence is TGTGCCAGCAGCCCCACCGGACACACAGATACGCAGTATTTT.

The gene calls are TRBV30 and TRBJ2-3; D not resolved. This CDR3 spans 11 amino acids. V was trimmed by 4 bases and J by 5 bases, leaving 7 bases between them. Per germline, CDR1 GTSNPN and CDR2 SVGIG (reference sequence). CDR3 in amino acids: CAWKELDTQYF. The CDR3 nucleotides are TGTGCCTGGAAGGAGTTAGATACGCAGTATTTT.

This rearrangement joins TRBV18 to TRBJ2-3; the D gene is possibly TRBD2 (6 bases). The V gene's germline CDR1 is KGHSH and CDR2 LQKENI. V lost 3 bases and J lost 4, with 11 bases in between. The CDR3 has 14 amino acids. This CDR3 is CASSPSLAPDTQYF. Written as DNA, the CDR3 is TGTGCCAGCTCACCGTCCCTAGCGCCAGATACGCAGTATTTT.

The genes are TRBV28 and TRBJ2-2; 8 bases agree with TRBD1. The CDR3 sequence is 16 residues long. Unmatched junction bases numbered 7, after V lost 5 bases and J lost 2 bases. Germline CDR1 and CDR2: MDHEN and SYDVKM. The CDR3, as DNA: TGTGCCAGCAGTAACCGGGACAGGACCAACACCGGGGAGCTGTTTTTT. As protein: CASSNRDRTNTGELFF. The whole variable domain, filled in from reference TRBV28 and TRBJ2-2, reads DVKVTQSSRYLVKRTGEKVFLECVQDMDHENMFWYRQDPGLGLRLIYFSYDVKMKEKGDIPEGYSVSREKKERFSLILESASTNQTSMYLCASSNRDRTNTGELFFGEGSRLTVL.

V is TRBV7-3 and J is TRBJ1-2, with a weak D call TRBD1 (5 bases). This CDR3 spans 13 amino acids. Germline V CDR1 and CDR2: SGHTA, FQGTGA. The V and J ends lost 5 bases and 4 bases respectively, with 11 bases between them. The CDR3 sequence is CASSPSDSYGYTF. The CDR3 DNA follows: TGTGCCAGCAGCCCCTCCGACAGCTATGGCTACACCTTC.

This chain uses TRBV4-1 with TRBJ1-5, with a weak D call TRBD1 (6 bases). Germline V lookup: CDR1 MGHRA, CDR2 YSYEKL. With 4 bases removed from V and 7 bases from J, the gap between germline ends came to 11 bases. The CDR3 is made up of 13 amino acids. The CDR3 nucleotides read TGCGCCAGCAGCCTGGACAGCGGACAGCCCCAGCATTTT. This translates into CASSLDSGQPQHF.

The chain is built from TRBV2 and TRBJ1-4, with 8 bases that match TRBD1. CDR3 length: 14 amino acids. Germline V CDR1 and CDR2: SNHLY, FYNNEI. V dropped 6 bases and J dropped 7; count of bases not matched to a gene: 7. CDR3 amino acids: CASRPQGGGEKLFF. The CDR3 DNA follows: TGTGCCAGCAGGCCACAGGGGGGGGGTGAAAAACTGTTTTTT. Drawing the rest from reference TRBV2 and TRBJ1-4, the complete variable domain is EPEVTQTPSHQVTQMGQEVILRCVPISNHLYFYWYRQILGQKVEFLVSFYNNEISEKSEIFDDQFSVERPDGSNFTLKIRSTKLEDSAMYFCASRPQGGGEKLFFGSGTQLSVL.

This chain links TRBV5-1 with TRBJ2-1; 9 nucleotides agree with TRBD2. V gave up 6 bases and J gave up 9 bases; unmatched junction bases: 19. This CDR3 is 17 amino acids long. Germline lookup yields CDR1 SGHRS and CDR2 YFSETQ. In DNA form, the CDR3 reads TGCGCCAGCACCTTCACCCCCCTAGCGGGAACCCCTAGTGAGCAGTTCTTC. Translated: CASTFTPLAGTPSEQFF.

Remarks on this clone: The sample contains more than one DNA sequence encoding this CDR3. This sequence joins TRBV2 and TRBJ2-7; 7 bases are shared with TRBD1. This CDR3 is built from 13 residues. In germline, CDR1 is SNHLY, CDR2 FYNNEI. Trimming removed 6 bases from V and 2 bases from J; junction bases left unmatched: 4. CDR3 in amino acids: CASSHGTAYEQYF. The CDR3 region has the DNA TGTGCCAGCAGCCACGGGACAGCCTACGAGCAGTACTTC.

The V and J genes are TRBV15 and TRBJ2-3; 7 bases map to TRBD2. CDR3 length: 18 amino acids. V lost 0 bases to trimming and J lost 0 bases; unmatched junction nucleotides: 9. Germline V lookup: CDR1 LNHNV, CDR2 YYDKDF (reference sequence). CDR3 nucleotide sequence: TGTGCCACCAGCAGAGATGGTAGGACGGGAGGAAGCACAGATACGCAGTATTTT. Translated: CATSRDGRTGGSTDTQYF.

The V and J genes are TRBV7-2 and TRBJ2-1; a weak D match, TRBD2 (6 bases). The CDR3 has 16 amino acids. V dropped 1 base and J dropped 6 bases, with 16 bases sitting between them. CDR1 and CDR2 (germline): SGHTA, FQGNSA. The CDR3 sequence is CASSLERPSVSNEQFF. The CDR3 DNA reads TGTGCCAGCAGCTTAGAGCGTCCTAGCGTGAGCAATGAGCAGTTCTTC.

The rearrangement links TRBV25-1 to TRBJ1-2, with D maybe TRBD1 (5 bases). Germline V gene lookup returns CDR1 MGHDK and CDR2 SYGVNS. V lost 6 bases and J 0 bases, leaving 20 bases between the germline ends. This CDR3 spans 17 amino acids. The CDR3 region has the DNA TGTGCCAGCAGGCCCACGGGACGATGGAGCCCTAACTATGGCTACACCTTC. It encodes CASRPTGRWSPNYGYTF.

This rearrangement joins TRBV28 to TRBJ2-1, with TRBD1 as a possible D gene (5 bases). The germline V gene encodes CDR1 MDHEN and CDR2 SYDVKM. This CDR3 has 13 residues. Trimming left V 4 bases short and J 7 bases short, with 11 bases between. The CDR3, as DNA: TGTGCCAGCAGTTCCTCAAACAGGAATGAGCAGTTCTTC. It codes for CASSSSNRNEQFF.

The J gene is TRBJ1-5, the V gene TRBV19; tentatively, D is TRBD1 (5 bases). Trimming removed 3 bases from V and 0 bases from J, with 12 bases in between. Germline V gene lookup returns CDR1 LNHDA and CDR2 SQIVND (reference sequence). The CDR3 covers 16 residues. CDR3: CASSIPQGISNQPQHF. Written as DNA, the CDR3 is TGTGCCAGTAGTATCCCCCAGGGTATTAGCAATCAGCCCCAGCATTTT.

The rearrangement joins TRBV15 to TRBJ1-5, with 7 nucleotides matching TRBD1. Looked up from germline, CDR1 is LNHNV and CDR2 is YYDKDF (reference sequence). V lost 5 bases to trimming and J lost 0 bases; unmatched junction nucleotides: 10. The CDR3 covers 17 residues. The CDR3 sequence: CATSPRWDRYSNQPQHF. The CDR3 nucleotides read TGTGCCACCAGCCCCCGATGGGACAGATATAGCAATCAGCCCCAGCATTTT. Looking up the rest from reference TRBV15 and TRBJ1-5 gives the full variable domain: DAMVIQNPRYQVTQFGKPVTLSCSQTLNHNVMYWYQQKSSQAPKLLFHYYDKDFNNEADTPDNFQSRRPNTSFCFLDIRSPGLGDTAMYLCATSPRWDRYSNQPQHFGDGTRLSIL.

With regard to this clone: One end of the junction varies from germline; a read error may be responsible. Other nucleotide sequences from this sample produce the same CDR3. This chain joins TRBV30 and TRBJ1-4; TRBD1 agrees at 8 bases. Germline loops: CDR1 GTSNPN, CDR2 SVGIG (reference sequence). The CDR3 covers 15 residues. The CDR3 sequence: CAWSGQGTTNEKLFF. The CDR3 bases are TGTGCCTGGAGTGGACAGGGGACAACTAATGAAAAACTGTTTTTC.

V is TRBV18 and J is TRBJ2-7; D possibly corresponds to TRBD2 (6 bases). Germline V CDR1 and CDR2: KGHSH, LQKENI. This CDR3 has 14 amino acids. V was trimmed by 2 bases and J by 6 bases, leaving 14 bases between them. CDR3 sequence (DNA): TGTGCCAGCTCACCAATGCTATCCGGGGGCGAGCAGTACTTC. Its translation is CASSPMLSGGEQYF.

The chain uses TRBV23-1 and TRBJ1-5; the match to TRBD1 covers 9 bases. TRBV23-1 carries the ORF label, with uncertain function. Unmatched junction bases numbered 21, after V lost 0 bases and J lost 6 bases. This CDR3 contains 21 residues. CDR3 nucleotides: TGCGCCAGCAGTCAATCGGATGAAATCCGGGACAGGGAGCTTGCTGGTCAGCCCCAGCATTTT. Translation gives CASSQSDEIRDRELAGQPQHF.

J is TRBJ1-3 and V is TRBV9; 7 bases fit TRBD1. Germline V gene data show CDR1 as SGDLS and CDR2 as YYNGEE. V gave up 3 bases and J gave up 4 bases; unmatched junction bases: 7. The CDR3 has 15 residues. As DNA, the CDR3 is TGTGCCAGCAGCGGGAACAGGGGCAACGGAAACACCATATATTTT. Translated, it gives CASSGNRGNGNTIYF. Full variable domain (rest looked up from reference TRBV9 and TRBJ1-3): DSGVTQTPKHLITATGQRVTLRCSPRSGDLSVYWYQQSLDQGLQFLIQYYNGEERAKGNILERFSAQQFPDLHSELNLSSLELGDSALYFCASSGNRGNGNTIYFGEGSWLTVV.